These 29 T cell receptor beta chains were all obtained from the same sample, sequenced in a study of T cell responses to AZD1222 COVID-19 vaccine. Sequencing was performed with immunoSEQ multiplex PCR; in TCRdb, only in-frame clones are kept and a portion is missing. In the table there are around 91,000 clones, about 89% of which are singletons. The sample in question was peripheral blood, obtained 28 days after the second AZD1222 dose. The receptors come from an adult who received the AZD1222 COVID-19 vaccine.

CDR3 protein: CATEDSNQPQHF. CDR3 in DNA: TGTGCCACCGAGGATAGCAATCAGCCCCAGCATTTT. The chain is built from TRBV10-3 and TRBJ1-5; no clear D. The CDR3 sequence is 12 residues long. V lost 10 bases, J lost 0 bases, and 7 bases lay in between. Germline V gene data show CDR1 as ENHRY and CDR2 as SYGVKD.

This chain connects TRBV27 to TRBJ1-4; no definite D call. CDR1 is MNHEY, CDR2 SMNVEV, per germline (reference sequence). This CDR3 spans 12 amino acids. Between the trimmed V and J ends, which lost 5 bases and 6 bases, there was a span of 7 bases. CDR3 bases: TGTGCCAGCAGTACCCCGGATGAAAAACTGTTTTTT. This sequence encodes CASSTPDEKLFF.

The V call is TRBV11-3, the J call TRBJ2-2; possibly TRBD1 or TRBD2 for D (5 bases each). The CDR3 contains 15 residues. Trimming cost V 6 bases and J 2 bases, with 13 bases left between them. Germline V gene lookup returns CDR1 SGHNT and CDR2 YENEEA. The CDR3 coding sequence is TGTGCCAGCAGTGGGGCAGGGACCAACACCGGGGAGCTGTTTTTT. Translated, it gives CASSGAGTNTGELFF. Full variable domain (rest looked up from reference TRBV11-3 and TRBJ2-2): EAGVVQSPRYKIIEKKQPVAFWCNPISGHNTLYWYLQNLGQGPELLIRYENEEAVDDSQLPKDRFSAERLKGVDSTLKIQPAELGDSAVYLCASSGAGTNTGELFFGEGSRLTVL.

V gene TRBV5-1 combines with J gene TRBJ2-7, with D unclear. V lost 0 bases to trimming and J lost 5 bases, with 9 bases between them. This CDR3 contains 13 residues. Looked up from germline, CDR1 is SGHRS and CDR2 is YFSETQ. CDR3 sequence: CASSLVREHEQYF. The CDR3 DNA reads TGCGCCAGCAGCTTGGTAAGGGAACACGAGCAGTACTTC.

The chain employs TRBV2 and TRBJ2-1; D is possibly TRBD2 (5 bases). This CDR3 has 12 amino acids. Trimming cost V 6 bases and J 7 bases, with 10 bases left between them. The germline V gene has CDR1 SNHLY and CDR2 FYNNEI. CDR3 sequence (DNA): TGTGCCAGCAGAGCGGACGTGAATGAGCAGTTCTTC. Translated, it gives CASRADVNEQFF.

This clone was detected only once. CDR3 in DNA: TGTGCCAGCAGCTTGGATTCGTTCGGGGCCAACGTCCTGACTTTC. Its protein is CASSLDSFGANVLTF. The J gene is TRBJ2-6, the V gene TRBV5-5; D unresolved. CDR3 length: 15 amino acids. V lost 0 bases to trimming and J lost 4 bases, with 8 bases between them. The germline gives CDR1 SGHKS, CDR2 YYEKEE (reference sequence).

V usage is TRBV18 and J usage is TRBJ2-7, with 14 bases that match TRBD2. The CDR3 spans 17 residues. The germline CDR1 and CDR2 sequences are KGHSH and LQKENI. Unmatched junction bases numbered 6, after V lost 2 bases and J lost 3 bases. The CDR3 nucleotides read TGTGCCAGCTCACCATTCTCCGGGACTAGCGGGAGCTACGAGCAGTACTTC. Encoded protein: CASSPFSGTSGSYEQYF.

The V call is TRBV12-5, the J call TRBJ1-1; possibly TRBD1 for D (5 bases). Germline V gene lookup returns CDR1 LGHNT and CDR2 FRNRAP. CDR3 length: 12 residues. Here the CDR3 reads CVPLGGGTEAFF. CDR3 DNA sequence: TGTGTCCCCTTGGGGGGGGGTACTGAAGCTTTCTTT.

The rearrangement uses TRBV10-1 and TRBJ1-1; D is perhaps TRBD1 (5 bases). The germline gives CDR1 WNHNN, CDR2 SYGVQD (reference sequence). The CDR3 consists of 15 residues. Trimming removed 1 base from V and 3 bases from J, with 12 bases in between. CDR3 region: CASSEYRDDDTEAFF. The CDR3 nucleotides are TGCGCCAGCAGTGAGTATAGGGACGATGACACTGAAGCTTTCTTT.

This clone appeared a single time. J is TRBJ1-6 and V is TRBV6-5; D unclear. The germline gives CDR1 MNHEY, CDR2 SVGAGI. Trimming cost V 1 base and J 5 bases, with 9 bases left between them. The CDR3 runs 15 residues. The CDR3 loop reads CASSYWVEDNSPLHF. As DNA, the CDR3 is TGTGCCAGCAGTTACTGGGTTGAAGATAATTCACCCCTCCACTTT.

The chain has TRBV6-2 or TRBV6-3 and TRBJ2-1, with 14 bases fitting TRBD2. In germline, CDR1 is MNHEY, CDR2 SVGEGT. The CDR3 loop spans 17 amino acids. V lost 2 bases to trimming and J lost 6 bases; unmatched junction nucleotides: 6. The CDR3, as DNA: TGTGCCAGCAGTTACCCATTGGGGACTAGCGGGAGCAATGAGCAGTTCTTC. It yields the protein CASSYPLGTSGSNEQFF.

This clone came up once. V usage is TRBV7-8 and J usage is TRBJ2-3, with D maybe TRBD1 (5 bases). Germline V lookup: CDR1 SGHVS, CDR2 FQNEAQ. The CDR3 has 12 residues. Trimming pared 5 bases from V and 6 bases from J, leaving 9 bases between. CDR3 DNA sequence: TGTGCCAGCAGCCCGACAGCGGATACGCAGTATTTT. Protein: CASSPTADTQYF. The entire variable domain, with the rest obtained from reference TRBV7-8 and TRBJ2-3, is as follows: GAGVSQSPRYKVAKRGQDVALRCDPISGHVSLFWYQQALGQGPEFLTYFQNEAQLDKSGLPSDRFFAERPEGSVSTLKIQRTQQEDSAVYLCASSPTADTQYFGPGTRLTVL.

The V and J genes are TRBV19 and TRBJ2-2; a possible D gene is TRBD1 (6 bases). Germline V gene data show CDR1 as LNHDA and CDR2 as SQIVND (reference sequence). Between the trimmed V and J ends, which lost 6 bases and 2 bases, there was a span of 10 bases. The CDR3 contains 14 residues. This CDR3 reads CASRYRVNTGELFF. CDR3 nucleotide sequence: TGTGCCAGTAGGTACAGGGTTAACACCGGGGAGCTGTTTTTT. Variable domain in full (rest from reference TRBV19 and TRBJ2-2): DGGITQSPKYLFRKEGQNVTLSCEQNLNHDAMYWYRQDPGQGLRLIYYSQIVNDFQKGDIAEGYSVSREKKESFPLTVTSAQKNPTAFYLCASRYRVNTGELFFGEGSRLTVL.

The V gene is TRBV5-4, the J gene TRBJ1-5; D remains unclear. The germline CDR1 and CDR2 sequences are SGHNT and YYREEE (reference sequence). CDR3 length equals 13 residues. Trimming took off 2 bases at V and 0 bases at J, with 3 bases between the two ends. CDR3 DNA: TGTGCCAGCAGCTTCAGTAGCAATCAGCCCCAGCATTTT. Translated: CASSFSSNQPQHF. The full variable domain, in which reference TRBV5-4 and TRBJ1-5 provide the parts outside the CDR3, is ETGVTQSPTHLIKTRGQQVTLRCSSQSGHNTVSWYQQALGQGPQFIFQYYREEENGRGNFPPRFSGLQFPNYSSELNVNALELDDSALYLCASSFSSNQPQHFGDGTRLSIL.

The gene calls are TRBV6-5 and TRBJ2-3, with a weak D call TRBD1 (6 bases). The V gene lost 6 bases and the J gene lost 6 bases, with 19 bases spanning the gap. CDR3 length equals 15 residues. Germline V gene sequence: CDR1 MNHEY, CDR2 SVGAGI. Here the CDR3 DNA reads TGTGCCAGCAGCCGAACCGTTCCAGGGGTGGATACGCAGTATTTT. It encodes CASSRTVPGVDTQYF.

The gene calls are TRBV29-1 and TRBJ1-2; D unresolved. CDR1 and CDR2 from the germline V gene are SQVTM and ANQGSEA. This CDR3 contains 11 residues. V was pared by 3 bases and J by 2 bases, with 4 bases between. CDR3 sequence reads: CSVEGNYGYTF. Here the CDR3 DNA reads TGCAGCGTTGAGGGGAACTATGGCTACACCTTC.

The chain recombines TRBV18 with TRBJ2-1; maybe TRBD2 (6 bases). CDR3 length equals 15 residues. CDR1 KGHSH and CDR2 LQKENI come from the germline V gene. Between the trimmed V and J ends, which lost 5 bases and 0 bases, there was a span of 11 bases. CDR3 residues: CASSSGVGSYNEQFF. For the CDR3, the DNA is TGTGCCAGCTCATCGGGGGTTGGCTCCTACAATGAGCAGTTCTTC.

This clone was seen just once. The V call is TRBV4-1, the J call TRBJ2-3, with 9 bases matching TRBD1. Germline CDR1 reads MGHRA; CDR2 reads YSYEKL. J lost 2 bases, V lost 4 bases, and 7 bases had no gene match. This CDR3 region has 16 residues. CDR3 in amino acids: CASSPGQGTSTDTQYF. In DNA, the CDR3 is TGCGCCAGCAGCCCCGGACAGGGGACCTCCACAGATACGCAGTATTTT.

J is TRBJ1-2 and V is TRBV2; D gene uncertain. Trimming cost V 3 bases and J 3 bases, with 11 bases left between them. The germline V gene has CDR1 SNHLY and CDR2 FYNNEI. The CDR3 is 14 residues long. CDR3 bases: TGTGCCAGCAGTGATGTGGGTAAAGACTATGGCTACACCTTC. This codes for CASSDVGKDYGYTF.

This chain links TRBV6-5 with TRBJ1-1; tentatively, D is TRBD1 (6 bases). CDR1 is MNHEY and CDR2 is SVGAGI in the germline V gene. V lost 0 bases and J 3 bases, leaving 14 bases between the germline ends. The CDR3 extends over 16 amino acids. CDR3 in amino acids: CASSYSRTDRDTEAFF. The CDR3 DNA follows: TGTGCCAGCAGTTACTCGAGGACAGACCGAGACACTGAAGCTTTCTTT.

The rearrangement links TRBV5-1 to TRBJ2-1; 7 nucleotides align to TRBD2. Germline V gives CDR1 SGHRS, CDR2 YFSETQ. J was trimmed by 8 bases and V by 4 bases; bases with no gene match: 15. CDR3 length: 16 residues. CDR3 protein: CASSPVQAGRDDEQFF. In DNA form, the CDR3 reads TGCGCCAGCAGCCCGGTTCAAGCGGGAAGGGACGATGAGCAGTTCTTC.

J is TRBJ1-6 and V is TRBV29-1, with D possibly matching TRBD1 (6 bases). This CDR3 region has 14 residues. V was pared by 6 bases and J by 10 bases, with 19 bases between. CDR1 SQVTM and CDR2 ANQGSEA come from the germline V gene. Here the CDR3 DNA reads TGCAGCGTATCTAAGGGGGGAAGGGGCTCACCCCTCCACTTT. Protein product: CSVSKGGRGSPLHF.

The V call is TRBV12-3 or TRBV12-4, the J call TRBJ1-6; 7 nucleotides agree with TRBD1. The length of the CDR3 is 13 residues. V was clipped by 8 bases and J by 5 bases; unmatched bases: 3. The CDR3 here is CASSTGNNSPLHF. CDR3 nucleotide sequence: TGTGCCAGCTCGACAGGGAATAATTCACCCCTCCACTTT.

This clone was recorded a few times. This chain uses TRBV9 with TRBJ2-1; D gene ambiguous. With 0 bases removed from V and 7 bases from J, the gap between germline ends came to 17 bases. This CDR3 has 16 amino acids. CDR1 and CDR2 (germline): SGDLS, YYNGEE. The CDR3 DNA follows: TGTGCCAGCAGCGTAGAAGGCTTCCTAAAGGTAAATGAGCAGTTCTTC. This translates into CASSVEGFLKVNEQFF.

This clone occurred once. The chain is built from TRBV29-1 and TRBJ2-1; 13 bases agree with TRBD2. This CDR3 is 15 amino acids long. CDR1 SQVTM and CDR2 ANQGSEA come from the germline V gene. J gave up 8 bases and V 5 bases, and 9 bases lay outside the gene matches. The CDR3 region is CSVPSGLAGWDEQFF. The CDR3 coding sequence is TGCAGCGTTCCTTCGGGACTAGCGGGGTGGGATGAGCAGTTCTTC.

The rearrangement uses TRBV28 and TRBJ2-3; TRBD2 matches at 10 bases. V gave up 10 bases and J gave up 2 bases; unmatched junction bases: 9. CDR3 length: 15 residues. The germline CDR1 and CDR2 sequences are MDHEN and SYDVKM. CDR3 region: CATRTSGSFTDTQYF. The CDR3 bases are TGTGCCACCAGGACTAGCGGATCGTTCACAGATACGCAGTATTTT. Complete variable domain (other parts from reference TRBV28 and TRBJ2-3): DVKVTQSSRYLVKRTGEKVFLECVQDMDHENMFWYRQDPGLGLRLIYFSYDVKMKEKGDIPEGYSVSREKKERFSLILESASTNQTSMYLCATRTSGSFTDTQYFGPGTRLTVL.

Written as DNA, the CDR3 is TGTGCCAGCTCACCACCGGACGGGTCCTCCTACAATGAGCAGTTCTTC. Translated, it gives CASSPPDGSSYNEQFF. The chain couples TRBV18 to TRBJ2-1; no definite D call. The germline V and J ends were trimmed by 0 bases and 0 bases, with 9 bases remaining between them. Germline V gene data show CDR1 as KGHSH and CDR2 as LQKENI. This CDR3 has 16 amino acids.

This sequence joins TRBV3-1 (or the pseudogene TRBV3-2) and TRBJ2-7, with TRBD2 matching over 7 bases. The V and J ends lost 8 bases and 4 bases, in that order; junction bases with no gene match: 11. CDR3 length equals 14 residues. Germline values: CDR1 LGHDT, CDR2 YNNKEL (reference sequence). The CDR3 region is CASRGEGGSYEQYF. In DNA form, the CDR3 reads TGTGCCAGCCGCGGAGAGGGCGGGAGTTACGAGCAGTACTTC.

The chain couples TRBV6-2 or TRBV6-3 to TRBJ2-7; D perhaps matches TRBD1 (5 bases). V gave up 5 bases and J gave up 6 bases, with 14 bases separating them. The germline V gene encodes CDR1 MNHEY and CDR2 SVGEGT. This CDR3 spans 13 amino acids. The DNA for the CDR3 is TGTGCCAGCAGTCTCAGGGAAAGGGTCGAGCAGTACTTC. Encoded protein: CASSLRERVEQYF.